These 19 T cell receptor beta chains share one sample of origin, sequenced in a study of blood T cell repertoires in COVID-19. The assay was immunoSEQ multiplex PCR, and TCRdb's table has in-frame clones only and misses some. The table shows 250,000 to 350,000 clones, with approximately 90% occurring only once. The sequenced material came from peripheral blood. The receptors derive from a man younger than 35 with active or convalescent COVID-19.

This sequence joins TRBV7-8 and TRBJ1-4; TRBD1 matches at 8 bases. Germline V gene data show CDR1 as SGHVS and CDR2 as FQNEAQ. The CDR3 loop spans 15 amino acids. Losses at the gene ends were 4 bases for V and 5 bases for J; bases not matched to a gene: 6. CDR3 region: CASSSYRGTNEKLFF. The CDR3 coding sequence is TGTGCCAGCAGCTCCTACAGGGGGACCAATGAAAAACTGTTTTTT. Filled out from reference TRBV7-8 and TRBJ1-4, the complete variable domain reads GAGVSQSPRYKVAKRGQDVALRCDPISGHVSLFWYQQALGQGPEFLTYFQNEAQLDKSGLPSDRFFAERPEGSVSTLKIQRTQQEDSAVYLCASSSYRGTNEKLFFGSGTQLSVL.

As DNA, the CDR3 is TGTGCCAGCAGCACTCAGGGTCTCTCTGGAAACACCATATATTTT. It codes for CASSTQGLSGNTIYF. The V call is TRBV7-9, the J call TRBJ1-3; D perhaps matches TRBD1 (5 bases). The CDR3 sequence is 15 residues long. CDR1 SEHNR and CDR2 FQNEAQ come from the germline V gene (reference sequence). V gave up 5 bases and J gave up 0 bases, with 11 bases separating them.

The V and J genes are TRBV6-5 and TRBJ1-1, with 7 bases aligning to TRBD1. CDR1 and CDR2 (germline): MNHEY, SVGAGI. This CDR3 comprises 16 residues. V was clipped by 2 bases and J by 11 bases; unmatched bases: 17. CDR3 coding DNA: TGTGCCAGCAGTTACGATCCATTAGGACAGGCCGCACAGGCTTTCTTT. It encodes CASSYDPLGQAAQAFF.

J is TRBJ2-1 and V is TRBV4-3; D perhaps matches TRBD2 (6 bases). Trimming removed 2 bases from V and 2 bases from J, with 19 bases in between. CDR3 length equals 18 residues. Per germline, CDR1 LGHNA and CDR2 YSLEER. The CDR3 DNA is TGCGCCAGCAGCCAATTGGGCCCCTCGGGGGTAACCTACAATGAGCAGTTCTTC. It translates to CASSQLGPSGVTYNEQFF.

The chain links TRBV13 to TRBJ2-7, with a tentative D call TRBD2 (6 bases). V lost 0 bases, J lost 3 bases, and 9 bases lay in between. Germline CDR1 is PRHDT and CDR2 is FYEKMQ (reference sequence). CDR3 length: 14 amino acids. This CDR3 reads CASSLGGSIYEQYF. CDR3 DNA sequence: TGTGCCAGCAGCTTAGGCGGGAGTATCTACGAGCAGTACTTC. The whole variable domain, filled in from reference TRBV13 and TRBJ2-7, reads AAGVIQSPRHLIKEKRETATLKCYPIPRHDTVYWYQQGPGQDPQFLISFYEKMQSDKGSIPDRFSAQQFSDYHSELNMSSLELGDSALYFCASSLGGSIYEQYFGPGTRLTVT.

The chain employs TRBV6-5 and TRBJ2-7; TRBD1 matches at 7 bases. There are 14 residues in the CDR3. Germline assignment: CDR1 MNHEY and CDR2 SVGAGI. V shed 6 bases and J 1 base; nucleotides not matched to a gene: 6. The CDR3, as DNA: TGTGCCAGCAGAGAGGACAGGATTTCCTACGAGCAGTACTTC. It specifies CASREDRISYEQYF.

The rearrangement joins TRBV6-5 to TRBJ1-1, with a weak D call TRBD1 (6 bases). Germline V gene data show CDR1 as MNHEY and CDR2 as SVGAGI. The CDR3 loop spans 15 amino acids. Trimming took 0 bases from V and 0 from J, leaving 8 bases between them. CDR3 bases: TGTGCCAGCAGTTACTCTGCAGGGGTGAACACTGAAGCTTTCTTT. It codes for CASSYSAGVNTEAFF.

The rearrangement joins TRBV6-6 to TRBJ2-1, with D maybe TRBD1 (5 bases). The length of the CDR3 is 13 residues. Between the trimmed V and J ends, which lost 7 bases and 4 bases, there was a span of 11 bases. CDR1 and CDR2 (germline): MNHNY, SVGAGI (reference sequence). The CDR3 region has the DNA TGTGCCAGCAAACCTGACAGATACAATGAGCAGTTCTTC. It is translated as CASKPDRYNEQFF.

Worth noting for this clone: The same CDR3 can be traced to other DNA sequences in this sample. This chain links TRBV5-1 with TRBJ1-5, with 9 nucleotides matching TRBD1. The CDR3 loop spans 14 amino acids. The trim removed 4 bases at V and 4 bases at J, leaving 3 bases unmatched. Looked up from germline, CDR1 is SGHRS and CDR2 is YFSETQ. In DNA form, the CDR3 reads TGCGCCAGCAGCCCTGGACAGGGGAATCAGCCCCAGCATTTT. Translated: CASSPGQGNQPQHF.

V gene TRBV29-1 combines with J gene TRBJ1-1; a possible D gene is TRBD1 (6 bases). V was cut by 0 bases and J by 1 base, with 12 bases left in between. This CDR3 contains 15 residues. The germline V gene has CDR1 SQVTM and CDR2 ANQGSEA. The CDR3 DNA is TGCAGCGTTGAAGATCGGGGACAAAAGAACACTGAAGCTTTCTTT. Translation: CSVEDRGQKNTEAFF.

This chain joins TRBV4-2 and TRBJ2-3; D unresolved. Germline CDR1 is LGHNA and CDR2 is YNFKEQ. Between the trimmed V and J ends, which lost 3 bases and 3 bases, there was a span of 4 bases. This CDR3 region has 12 residues. The CDR3 protein is CASSHPTDTQYF. The CDR3 DNA reads TGTGCCAGCAGCCACCCAACAGATACGCAGTATTTT.

This clone is a singleton in its sample. J is TRBJ2-1 and V is TRBV5-6, with 7 bases fitting TRBD2. Trimming took 4 bases from V and 9 from J; bases not matched to a gene: 13. The germline CDR1 and CDR2 sequences are SGHDT and YYEEEE. The CDR3 totals 15 residues. The CDR3 DNA is TGTGCCAGCAGCGATAGACTAGCCCTTGCCACTGAGCAGTTCTTC. Protein: CASSDRLALATEQFF. Based on the CDR3 plus reference TRBV5-6 and TRBJ2-1, the full variable domain is DAGVTQSPTHLIKTRGQQVTLRCSPKSGHDTVSWYQQALGQGPQFIFQYYEEEERQRGNFPDRFSGHQFPNYSSELNVNALLLGDSALYLCASSDRLALATEQFFGPGTRLTVL.

V gene TRBV19 combines with J gene TRBJ2-7; TRBD1 is a possible D gene (6 bases). V lost 5 bases and J 3 bases, leaving 17 bases between the germline ends. The CDR3 length is 15 residues. Germline V gene lookup returns CDR1 LNHDA and CDR2 SQIVND (reference sequence). In DNA, the CDR3 is TGTGCCAGTAGTGGACGGGCAGGGGCGGGCTACGAGCAGTACTTC. Translating gives CASSGRAGAGYEQYF.

This rearrangement joins TRBV7-3 to TRBJ2-5; 7 nucleotides align to TRBD2. The junction had 5 bases not matched to a gene; V was cut back by 1 base and J by 3 bases. There are 15 residues in the CDR3. The germline CDR1 and CDR2 sequences are SGHTA and FQGTGA. The CDR3: CASSLNGLAEETQYF. CDR3 DNA sequence: TGTGCCAGCAGCTTAAATGGCCTAGCGGAAGAGACCCAGTACTTC.

V gene TRBV15 combines with J gene TRBJ2-2; D unclear. The CDR3 spans 14 residues. CDR1 LNHNV and CDR2 YYDKDF come from the germline V gene (reference sequence). V lost 2 bases, J lost 8 bases, and 12 bases lay in between. CDR3 in amino acids: CATSRSLVGGELFF. The CDR3 nucleotides read TGTGCCACCAGCAGATCCCTAGTCGGAGGGGAGCTGTTTTTT.

The J gene is TRBJ2-1, the V gene TRBV5-6, with D possibly TRBD2 on 5 matching bases. The V and J ends lost 1 base and 3 bases respectively, with 11 bases between them. The germline gives CDR1 SGHDT, CDR2 YYEEEE. The CDR3 runs to 15 residues. CDR3 sequence reads: CASSLWEMGYNEQFF. In DNA form, the CDR3 reads TGTGCCAGCAGCTTGTGGGAGATGGGCTACAATGAGCAGTTCTTC.

This chain uses TRBV7-8 with TRBJ2-5; 13 nucleotides agree with TRBD2. The CDR3 spans 15 residues. Trimming removed 3 bases from V and 4 bases from J; junction bases left unmatched: 2. Germline V gene lookup returns CDR1 SGHVS and CDR2 FQNEAQ. CDR3 DNA sequence: TGTGCCAGCAGCTTGGGGACTAGCGGGATAGAGACCCAGTACTTC. As protein: CASSLGTSGIETQYF.

This clone has just a few counts. This rearrangement joins TRBV9 to TRBJ2-1, with 10 bases aligning to TRBD2. The V segment lost 2 bases and the J segment 12 bases; nucleotides outside the gene matches: 2. Looked up from germline, CDR1 is SGDLS and CDR2 is YYNGEE. CDR3 length: 12 amino acids. The CDR3 nucleotides read TGTGCCAGCAGCGTTGAGCGGGGGGGGCAGTTCTTC. Translating gives CASSVERGGQFF.

V and J are TRBV6-1 and TRBJ1-6; no firm D call. Trimming took off 0 bases at V and 0 bases at J, with 12 bases between the two ends. CDR3 length: 18 residues. Germline V gene data show CDR1 as MNHNS and CDR2 as SASEGT. This CDR3 is CASSEAAGFSSYNSPLHF. The CDR3 DNA sequence: TGTGCCAGCAGTGAAGCGGCCGGGTTTAGCTCCTATAATTCACCCCTCCACTTT.